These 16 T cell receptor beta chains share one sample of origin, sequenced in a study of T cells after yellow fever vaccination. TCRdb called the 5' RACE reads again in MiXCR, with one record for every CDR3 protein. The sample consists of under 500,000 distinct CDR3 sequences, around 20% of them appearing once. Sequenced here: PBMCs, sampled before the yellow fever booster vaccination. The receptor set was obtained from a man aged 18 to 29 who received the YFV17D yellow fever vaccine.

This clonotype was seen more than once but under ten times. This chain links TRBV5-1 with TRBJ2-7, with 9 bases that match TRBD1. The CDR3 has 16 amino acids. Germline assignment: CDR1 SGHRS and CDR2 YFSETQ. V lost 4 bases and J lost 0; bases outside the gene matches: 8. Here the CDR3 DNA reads TGCGCCAGCAGCCACAGGGGGCTGCGAAGCTCCTACGAGCAGTACGTC. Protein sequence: CASSHRGLRSSYEQYV.

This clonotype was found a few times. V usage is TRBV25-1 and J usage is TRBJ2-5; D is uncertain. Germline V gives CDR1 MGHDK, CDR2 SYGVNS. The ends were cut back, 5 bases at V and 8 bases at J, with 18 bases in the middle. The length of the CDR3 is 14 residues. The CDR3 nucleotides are TGTGCCAGCAGTCCCCGACTCCTCCAAGGAACCCAGTACTTC. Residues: CASSPRLLQGTQYF. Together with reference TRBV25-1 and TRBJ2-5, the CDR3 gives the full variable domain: EADIYQTPRYLVIGTGKKITLECSQTMGHDKMYWYQQDPGMELHLIHYSYGVNSTEKGDLSSESTVSRIRTEHFPLTLESARPSHTSQYLCASSPRLLQGTQYFGPGTRLLVL.

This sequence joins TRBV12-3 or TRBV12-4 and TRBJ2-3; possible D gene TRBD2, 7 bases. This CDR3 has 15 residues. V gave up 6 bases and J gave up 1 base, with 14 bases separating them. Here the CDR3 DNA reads TGTGCCAGCAGCCGCCGGGGGGCCGGCACAGATACGCAGTATTTT. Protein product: CASSRRGAGTDTQYF.

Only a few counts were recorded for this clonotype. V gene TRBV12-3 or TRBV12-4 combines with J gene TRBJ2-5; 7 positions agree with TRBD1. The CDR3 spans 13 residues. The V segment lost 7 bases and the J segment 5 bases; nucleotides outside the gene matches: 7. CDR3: CASTTGRGETQYF. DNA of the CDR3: TGTGCCAGCACCACGGGCAGGGGGGAGACCCAGTACTTC.

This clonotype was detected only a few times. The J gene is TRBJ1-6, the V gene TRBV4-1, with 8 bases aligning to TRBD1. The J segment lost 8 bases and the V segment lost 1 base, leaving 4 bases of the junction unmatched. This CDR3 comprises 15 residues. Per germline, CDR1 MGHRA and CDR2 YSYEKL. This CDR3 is CASSQVAGGYSPLHF. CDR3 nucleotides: TGCGCCAGCAGCCAAGTGGCAGGGGGCTATTCACCCCTCCACTTT.

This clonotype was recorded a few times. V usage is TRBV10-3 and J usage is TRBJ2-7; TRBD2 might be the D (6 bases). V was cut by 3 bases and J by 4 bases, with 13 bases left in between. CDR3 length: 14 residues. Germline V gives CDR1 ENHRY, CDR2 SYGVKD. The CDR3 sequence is CAISDGTASYEQYF. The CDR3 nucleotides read TGTGCCATCAGTGACGGGACTGCTTCATACGAGCAGTACTTC.

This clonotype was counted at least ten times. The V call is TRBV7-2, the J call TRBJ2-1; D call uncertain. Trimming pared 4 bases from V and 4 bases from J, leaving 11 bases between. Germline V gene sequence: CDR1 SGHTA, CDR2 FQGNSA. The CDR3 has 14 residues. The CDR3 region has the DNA TGTGCCAGCAGCTCGGTGAGCTCGTACAATGAGCAGTTCTTC. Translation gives CASSSVSSYNEQFF.

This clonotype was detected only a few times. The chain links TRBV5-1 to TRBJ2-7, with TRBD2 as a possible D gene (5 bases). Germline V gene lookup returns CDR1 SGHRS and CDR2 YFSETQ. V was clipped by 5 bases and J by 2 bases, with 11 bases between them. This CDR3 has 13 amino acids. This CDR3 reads CASSYGVPYEQYF. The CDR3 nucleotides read TGCGCCAGCAGTTACGGGGTACCCTACGAGCAGTACTTC.

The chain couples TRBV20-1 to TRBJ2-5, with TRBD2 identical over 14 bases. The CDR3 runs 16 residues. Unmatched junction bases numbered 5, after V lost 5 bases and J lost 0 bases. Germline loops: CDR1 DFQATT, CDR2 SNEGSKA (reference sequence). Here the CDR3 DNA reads TGCAGTGCTGGGACTAGCGGGGGCCGGTACCAAGAGACCCAGTACTTC. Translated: CSAGTSGGRYQETQYF.

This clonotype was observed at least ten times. The CDR3 region has the DNA TGCGCCAGCAGCCAAGATTTCGGGTCTAACTATGGCTACACCTTC. Translated: CASSQDFGSNYGYTF. The V gene is TRBV4-3, the J gene TRBJ1-2; D is undetermined. Trimming cost V 0 bases and J 0 bases, with 8 bases left between them. Germline V gene lookup returns CDR1 LGHNA and CDR2 YSLEER. This CDR3 spans 15 amino acids.

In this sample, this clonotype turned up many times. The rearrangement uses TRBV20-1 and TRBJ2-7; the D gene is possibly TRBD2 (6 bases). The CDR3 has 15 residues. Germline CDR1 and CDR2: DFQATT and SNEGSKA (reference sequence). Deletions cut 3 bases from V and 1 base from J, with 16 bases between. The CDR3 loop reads CSARAPGLPSYEQYV. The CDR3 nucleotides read TGCAGTGCTAGGGCACCGGGACTCCCTTCCTACGAGCAGTACGTC.

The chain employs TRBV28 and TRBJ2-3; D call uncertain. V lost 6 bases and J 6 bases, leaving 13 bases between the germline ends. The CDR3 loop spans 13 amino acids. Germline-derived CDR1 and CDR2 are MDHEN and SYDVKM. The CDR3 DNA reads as TGTGCCAGCAGCGCGCCCGGGCCCGATACGCAGTATTTT. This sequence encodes CASSAPGPDTQYF.

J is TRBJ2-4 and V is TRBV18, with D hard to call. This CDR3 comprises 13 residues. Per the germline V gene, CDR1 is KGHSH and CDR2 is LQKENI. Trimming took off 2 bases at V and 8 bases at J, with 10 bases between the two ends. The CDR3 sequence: CASSPSRKDIQYF. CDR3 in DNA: TGTGCCAGCTCACCATCCCGCAAGGACATTCAGTACTTC.

DNA for the CDR3: TGTGCCAGCAGTTTAAACGGGGGGGCAGATTCCTACGAGCAGTACTTC. Translated, it gives CASSLNGGADSYEQYF. The gene calls are TRBV12-3 or TRBV12-4 and TRBJ2-7, with 8 bases fitting TRBD2. With 2 bases clipped from V and 1 base from J, the junction kept 7 bases outside the gene matches. The length of the CDR3 is 16 residues.

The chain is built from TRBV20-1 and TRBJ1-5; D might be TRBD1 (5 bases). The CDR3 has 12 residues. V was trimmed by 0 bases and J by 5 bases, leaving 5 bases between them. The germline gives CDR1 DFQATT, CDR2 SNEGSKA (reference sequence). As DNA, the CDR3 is TGCAGTGCTAGAGAAGGGGATCAGCCCCAGCATTTT. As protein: CSAREGDQPQHF.

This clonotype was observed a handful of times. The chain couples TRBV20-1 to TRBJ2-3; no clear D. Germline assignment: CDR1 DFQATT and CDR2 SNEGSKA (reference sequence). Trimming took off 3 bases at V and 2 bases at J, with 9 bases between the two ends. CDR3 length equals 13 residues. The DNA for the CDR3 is TGCAGTGCTAGCTACCCGACCACAGATACGCAGTATTTT. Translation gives CSASYPTTDTQYF.